One sample yielded the 18 T cell receptor beta chains listed below, sequenced in a study of blood T cell repertoires in COVID-19. The assay was immunoSEQ multiplex PCR, and TCRdb's table has in-frame clones only and misses some. This table has some 120,000 clones, 80% to 90% appearing once. The sequenced sample was peripheral blood. These receptors were taken from a man aged 70 or older with active or convalescent COVID-19.

V and J are TRBV5-4 and TRBJ2-7; D not certain. The CDR3 runs 13 residues. Trimming cost V 1 base and J 2 bases, with 7 bases left between them. The germline V gene encodes CDR1 SGHNT and CDR2 YYREEE (reference sequence). CDR3 sequence: CASSLTGTYEQYF. The CDR3, as DNA: TGTGCCAGCAGCTTGACGGGTACCTACGAGCAGTACTTC.

The V and J genes are TRBV28 and TRBJ1-5, with D maybe TRBD1 (6 bases). Germline V lookup: CDR1 MDHEN, CDR2 SYDVKM. The CDR3 extends over 15 amino acids. V was pared by 7 bases and J by 5 bases, with 18 bases between. The CDR3 loop reads CASTRGQGGYQPQHF. The CDR3 DNA reads TGTGCCAGCACAAGGGGACAAGGAGGTTATCAGCCCCAGCATTTT.

The chain combines TRBV7-2 with TRBJ2-4, with 11 bases aligning to TRBD2. The CDR3 spans 14 residues. The germline CDR1 and CDR2 sequences are SGHTA and FQGNSA. The junction had 2 bases not matched to a gene; V was cut back by 4 bases and J by 6 bases. The CDR3 sequence: CASSSGTSGNIQYF. The CDR3 DNA reads as TGTGCCAGCAGCTCTGGGACTAGCGGAAACATTCAGTACTTC.

CDR3 amino acids: CASRRFPGQLISGNTIYF. In nucleotides, the CDR3 is TGTGCCAGCAGGCGATTCCCGGGACAGCTAATCTCTGGAAACACCATATATTTT. This chain joins TRBV6-6 and TRBJ1-3; 7 nucleotides align to TRBD1. This CDR3 is 18 amino acids long. The germline CDR1 and CDR2 sequences are MNHNY and SVGAGI (reference sequence). V shed 6 bases and J 0 bases; nucleotides not matched to a gene: 14.

This chain uses TRBV19 with TRBJ2-2; 8 bases are a match to TRBD1. The V segment lost 8 bases and the J segment 5 bases; nucleotides outside the gene matches: 4. CDR1 is LNHDA, CDR2 SQIVND, per germline (reference sequence). This CDR3 spans 13 amino acids. CDR3 sequence reads: CASRTGWTGELFF. The CDR3 bases are TGTGCCAGTCGGACAGGGTGGACCGGGGAGCTGTTTTTT.

The chain uses TRBV7-9 and TRBJ2-7; 9 bases align to TRBD1. The germline CDR1 and CDR2 sequences are SEHNR and FQNEAQ (reference sequence). There are 15 residues in the CDR3. The ends lost 2 bases at V and 5 bases at J; junction bases unmatched: 7. CDR3 nucleotides: TGTGCCAGCAGCTTAACCGGGACAGGGAGCCACGAGCAGTACTTC. This encodes CASSLTGTGSHEQYF.

The chain combines TRBV6-4 with TRBJ2-1, with D maybe TRBD1 (6 bases). CDR3 length: 16 amino acids. Germline CDR1 and CDR2: MRHNA and SNTAGT. The V end lost 6 bases, the J end lost 8 bases, and 23 bases lay between the germline ends. The DNA for the CDR3 is TGTGCCAGCAGCAGGGGTACTGTAAGGAGCCCAGATGAGCAGTTCTTC. Translated, it gives CASSRGTVRSPDEQFF.

The chain links TRBV28 to TRBJ2-2, with unresolved D. V lost 4 bases to trimming and J lost 0 bases, with 3 bases between them. From germline, CDR1 is MDHEN and CDR2 SYDVKM. The CDR3 runs to 13 residues. CDR3 region: CASSYSNTGELFF. For the CDR3, the DNA is TGTGCCAGCAGTTACTCGAACACCGGGGAGCTGTTTTTT.

The chain recombines TRBV28 with TRBJ2-3, with a possible D match to TRBD2 (6 bases). The V gene lost 3 bases and the J gene lost 4 bases, with 14 bases spanning the gap. Germline assignment: CDR1 MDHEN and CDR2 SYDVKM. This CDR3 is 15 amino acids long. CDR3 DNA: TGTGCCAGCAGTTTTACTAGCCGAAGTGCAGATACGCAGTATTTT. Its translation: CASSFTSRSADTQYF.

The chain is built from TRBV29-1 and TRBJ1-1; 7 bases agree with TRBD1. CDR3 size: 12 residues. CDR1 is SQVTM and CDR2 is ANQGSEA in the germline V gene. V was clipped by 6 bases and J by 1 base; unmatched bases: 2. The CDR3 loop is CSVRQGNTEAFF. The CDR3 DNA sequence: TGCAGCGTCCGACAGGGGAACACTGAAGCTTTCTTT. The variable domain in full, with the rest retrieved from reference TRBV29-1 and TRBJ1-1, is SAVISQKPSRDICQRGTSLTIQCQVDSQVTMMFWYRQQPGQSLTLIATANQGSEATYESGFVIDKFPISRPNLTFSTLTVSNMSPEDSSIYLCSVRQGNTEAFFGQGTRLTVV.

The V call is TRBV7-9, the J call TRBJ1-5; 7 bases are a match to TRBD1. V dropped 5 bases and J dropped 5; count of bases not matched to a gene: 6. CDR1 and CDR2 from the germline V gene are SEHNR and FQNEAQ (reference sequence). The CDR3 covers 14 residues. CDR3 coding DNA: TGTGCCAGCAGCCAAAGTGACAGGGATCAGCCCCAGCATTTT. Its translation is CASSQSDRDQPQHF.

The chain carries TRBV19 and TRBJ2-1, with 11 bases matching TRBD2. CDR1 and CDR2 from the germline V gene are LNHDA and SQIVND (reference sequence). The CDR3 covers 17 residues. V was pared by 4 bases and J by 0 bases, with 5 bases of the junction left unmatched. CDR3 residues: CASSKGTSGFSYNEQFF. Written as DNA, the CDR3 is TGTGCCAGTAGTAAAGGGACTAGCGGTTTCTCCTACAATGAGCAGTTCTTC.

Turning to this clone: At the DNA level, this CDR3 is encoded by other sequences in the same sample as well. V gene TRBV28 combines with J gene TRBJ1-2, with TRBD1 matching over 7 bases. The CDR3 extends over 14 amino acids. Germline V gives CDR1 MDHEN, CDR2 SYDVKM. With V trimmed by 5 bases and J by 2 bases, 5 bases remained unmatched. The DNA of the CDR3 is TGTGCCAGCAGTCTATCACAGGGGAACTATGGCTACACCTTC. It is translated as CASSLSQGNYGYTF.

The chain joins TRBV29-1 to TRBJ1-1; D not certain. Trimming shortened V by 4 bases and J by 2 bases, and 8 bases separated the two germline ends. Germline CDR1 SQVTM, CDR2 ANQGSEA. The CDR3 length is 12 residues. CDR3 sequence (DNA): TGCAGCGTTGGAAGACTAAACACTGAAGCTTTCTTT. This translates into CSVGRLNTEAFF.

V is TRBV19 and J is TRBJ1-5; a weak D match, TRBD1 (6 bases). Trimming took off 2 bases at V and 0 bases at J, with 11 bases between the two ends. CDR1 is LNHDA and CDR2 is SQIVND in the germline V gene (reference sequence). There are 16 residues in the CDR3. The CDR3 nucleotides read TGTGCCAGTAGTATAACCAGGGGTTATAGCAATCAGCCCCAGCATTTT. It yields the protein CASSITRGYSNQPQHF.

V and J are TRBV9 and TRBJ2-5; 14 bases match TRBD2. Germline CDR1 is SGDLS and CDR2 is YYNGEE. J was trimmed by 4 bases and V by 2 bases; bases with no gene match: 7. This CDR3 is 17 amino acids long. The CDR3: CASSVGTSGRGGETQYF. CDR3 sequence (DNA): TGTGCCAGCAGCGTCGGGACTAGCGGGAGAGGGGGAGAGACCCAGTACTTC.

The rearrangement uses TRBV24-1 and TRBJ2-7; D is possibly TRBD2 (5 bases). The CDR3 sequence is 13 residues long. The V gene lost 5 bases and the J gene lost 2 bases, with 9 bases spanning the gap. Looked up from germline, CDR1 is KGHDR and CDR2 is SFDVKD. The CDR3 here is CATSGTSPYEQYF. CDR3 nucleotide sequence: TGTGCCACCAGTGGAACTAGTCCCTACGAGCAGTACTTC.

In its sample, this clone was seen a few times. The CDR3 coding sequence is TGTGCCAGCTCACCAGAGAATGGGCCGAACACTGAAGCTTTCTTT. This translates into CASSPENGPNTEAFF. This rearrangement joins TRBV18 to TRBJ1-1; D not certain. Looked up from germline, CDR1 is KGHSH and CDR2 is LQKENI. The V gene lost 2 bases and the J gene lost 1 base, with 11 bases spanning the gap. This CDR3 has 15 amino acids. Combining the CDR3 with reference TRBV18 and TRBJ1-1 gives the whole variable domain NAGVMQNPRHLVRRRGQEARLRCSPMKGHSHVYWYRQLPEEGLKFMVYLQKENIIDESGMPKERFSAEFPKEGPSILRIQQVVRGDSAAYFCASSPENGPNTEAFFGQGTRLTVV.